This TCR beta chain was obtained from a study of beta chain features in type 1 diabetes. Sequencing targeted expressed TCRB transcripts, as all isolated RNA had been reverse transcribed. The data were produced by immunoSEQ multiplex PCR, yet TCRdb's version contains in-frame clones alone and is incomplete. The repertoire consists of under 350,000 clones, with approximately 8.1% occurring once and the leading ten covering 0.9% to 1.2%. This clone was seen only a few times. The CDR3 runs to 12 residues. The V gene lost 5 bases and the J gene lost 12 bases, with 15 bases spanning the gap. Germline CDR1 SGHTA, CDR2 FQGNSA.

Sequences were obtained from central memory CD4+ T cells from blood. The TCR originated in a woman under 30 in good health. The chain carries TRBV7-2 and TRBJ2-3; D possibly corresponds to TRBD1 (5 bases). The CDR3 is CASSASQGVQYF. In DNA form, the CDR3 reads TGTGCCAGCAGCGCTTCCCAGGGTGTACAGTATTTT. Drawing the rest from reference TRBV7-2 and TRBJ2-3, the complete variable domain is GAGVSQSPSNKVTEKGKDVELRCDPISGHTALYWYRQSLGQGLEFLIYFQGNSAPDKSGLPSDRFSAERTGGSVSTLTIQRTQQEDSAVYLCASSASQGVQYFGPGTRLTVL.